This TCR beta chain was profiled in a study of shared clonotypes between healthy human individuals. Study summary: Per donor, three plates held CD4 naive cells, three held CD4 memory, two held CD8 naive and one held CD8 memory.

The CDR3 length is 16 residues. The V end was cut by 0 bases, the J end by 0 bases, with 9 bases between. Per the germline V gene, CDR1 is SGHRS and CDR2 is YFSETQ. The method was immunoSEQ multiplex PCR; TCRdb's version includes in-frame clones alone and lacks a portion of them. The sample includes some 680,000 clones, roughly 72% of them seen just once. CD4+ cells were split into CD45RA+ naive and CD45RA-negative memory subsets. The chain combines TRBV5-1 with TRBJ2-2; D remains unclear. Sequenced sample: memory CD4+ T cells sorted from blood. The subset here: CD45RA-negative fraction. The sequence was collected from a woman younger than 45 in good health. For the CDR3, the DNA is TGCGCCAGCAGCTTGGCGGCAGAACCGAACACCGGGGAGCTGTTTTTT. Translated, it gives CASSLAAEPNTGELFF.